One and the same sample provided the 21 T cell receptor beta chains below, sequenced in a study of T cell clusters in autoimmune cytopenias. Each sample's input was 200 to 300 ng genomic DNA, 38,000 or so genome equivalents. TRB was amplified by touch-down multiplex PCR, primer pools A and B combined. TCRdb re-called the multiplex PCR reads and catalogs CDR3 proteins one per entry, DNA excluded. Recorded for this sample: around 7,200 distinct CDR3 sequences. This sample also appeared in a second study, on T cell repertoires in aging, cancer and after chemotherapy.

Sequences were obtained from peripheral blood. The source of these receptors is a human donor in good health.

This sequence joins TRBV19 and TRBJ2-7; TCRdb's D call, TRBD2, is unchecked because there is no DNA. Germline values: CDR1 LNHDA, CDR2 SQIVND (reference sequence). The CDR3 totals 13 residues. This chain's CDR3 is CASSIRGLGEQYF.

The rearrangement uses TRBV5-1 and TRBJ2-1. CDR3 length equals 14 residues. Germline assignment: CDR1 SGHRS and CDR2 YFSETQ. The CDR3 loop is CASSLEVAINEQFF.

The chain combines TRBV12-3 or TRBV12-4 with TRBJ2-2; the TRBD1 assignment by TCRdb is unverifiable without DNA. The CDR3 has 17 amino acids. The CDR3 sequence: CASSQIGQGGSTGELFF.

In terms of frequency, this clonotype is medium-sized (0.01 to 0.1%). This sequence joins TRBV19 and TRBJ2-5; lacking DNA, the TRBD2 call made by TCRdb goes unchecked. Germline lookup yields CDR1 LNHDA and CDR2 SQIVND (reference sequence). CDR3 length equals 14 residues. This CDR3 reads CASNGGRAPETQYF.

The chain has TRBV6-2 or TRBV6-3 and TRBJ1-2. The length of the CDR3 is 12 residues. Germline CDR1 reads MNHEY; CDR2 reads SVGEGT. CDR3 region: CASREGGYGYTF.

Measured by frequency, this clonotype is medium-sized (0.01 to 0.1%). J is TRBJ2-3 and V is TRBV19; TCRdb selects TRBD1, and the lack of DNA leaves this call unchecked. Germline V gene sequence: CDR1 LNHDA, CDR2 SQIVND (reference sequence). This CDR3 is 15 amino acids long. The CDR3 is CASSSRAGRTDTQYF.

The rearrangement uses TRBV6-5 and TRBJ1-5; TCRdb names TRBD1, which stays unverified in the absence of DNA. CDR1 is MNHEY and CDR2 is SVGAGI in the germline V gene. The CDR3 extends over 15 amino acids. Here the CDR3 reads CASSLRQGGNQPQHF.

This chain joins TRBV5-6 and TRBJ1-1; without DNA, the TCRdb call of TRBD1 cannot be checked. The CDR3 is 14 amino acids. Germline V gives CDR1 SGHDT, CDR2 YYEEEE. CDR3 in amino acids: CASSTDRVSAEAFF.

The CDR3 sequence: CASSPGTSGAGELFF. The chain links TRBV10-1 to TRBJ2-2; TCRdb indicates TRBD2, and absent DNA this call remains unverified. Germline V lookup: CDR1 WNHNN, CDR2 SYGVQD (reference sequence). CDR3 length: 15 amino acids.

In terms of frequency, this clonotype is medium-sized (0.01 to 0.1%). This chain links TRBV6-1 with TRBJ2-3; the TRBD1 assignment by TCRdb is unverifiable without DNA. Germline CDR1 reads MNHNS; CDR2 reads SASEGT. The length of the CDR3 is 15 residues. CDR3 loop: CASSGGQGRTDTQYF.

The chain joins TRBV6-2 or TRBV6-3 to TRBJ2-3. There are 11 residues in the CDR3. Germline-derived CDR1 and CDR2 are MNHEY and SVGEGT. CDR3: CASSYGDTQYF.

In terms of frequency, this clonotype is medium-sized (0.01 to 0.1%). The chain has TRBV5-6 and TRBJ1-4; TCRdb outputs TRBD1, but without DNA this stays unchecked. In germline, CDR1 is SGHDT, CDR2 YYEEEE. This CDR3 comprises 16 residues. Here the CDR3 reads CASSRPREDSNEKLFF. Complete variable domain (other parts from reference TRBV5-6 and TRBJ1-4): DAGVTQSPTHLIKTRGQQVTLRCSPKSGHDTVSWYQQALGQGPQFIFQYYEEEERQRGNFPDRFSGHQFPNYSSELNVNALLLGDSALYLCASSRPREDSNEKLFFGSGTQLSVL.

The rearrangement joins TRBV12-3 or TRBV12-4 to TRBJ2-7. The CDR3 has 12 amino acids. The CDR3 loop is CASSFGQVEQYF.

CDR3 residues: CASSLGLAGVPDTQYF. The chain joins TRBV5-6 to TRBJ2-3; TCRdb's assignment of TRBD2 cannot be checked, as there is no DNA. The CDR3 is made up of 16 amino acids. Germline-derived CDR1 and CDR2 are SGHDT and YYEEEE.

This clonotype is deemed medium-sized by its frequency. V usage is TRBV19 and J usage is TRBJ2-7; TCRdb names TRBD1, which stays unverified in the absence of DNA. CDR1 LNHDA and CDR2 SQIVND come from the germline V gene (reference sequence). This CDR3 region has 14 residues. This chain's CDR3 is CASSTGQGDYEQYF.

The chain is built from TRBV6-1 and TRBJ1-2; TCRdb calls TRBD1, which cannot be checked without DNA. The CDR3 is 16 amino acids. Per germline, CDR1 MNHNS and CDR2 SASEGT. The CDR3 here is CASRPADTGSGYGYTF.

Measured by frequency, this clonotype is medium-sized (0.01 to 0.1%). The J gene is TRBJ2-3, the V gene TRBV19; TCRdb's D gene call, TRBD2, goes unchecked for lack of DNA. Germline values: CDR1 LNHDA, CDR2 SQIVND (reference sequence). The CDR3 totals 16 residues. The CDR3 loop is CASSDLIRRSTDTQYF.

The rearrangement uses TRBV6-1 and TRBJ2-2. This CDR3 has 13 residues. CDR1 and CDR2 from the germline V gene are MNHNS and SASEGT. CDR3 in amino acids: CASKDANTGELFF.

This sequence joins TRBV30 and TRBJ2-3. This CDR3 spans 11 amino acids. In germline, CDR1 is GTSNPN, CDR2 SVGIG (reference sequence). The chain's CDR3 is CAWRNADTQYF.

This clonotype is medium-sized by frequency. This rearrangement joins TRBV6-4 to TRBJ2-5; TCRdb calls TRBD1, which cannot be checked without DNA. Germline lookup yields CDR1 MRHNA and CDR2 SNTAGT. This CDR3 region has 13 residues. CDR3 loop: CASSDGTQETQYF.

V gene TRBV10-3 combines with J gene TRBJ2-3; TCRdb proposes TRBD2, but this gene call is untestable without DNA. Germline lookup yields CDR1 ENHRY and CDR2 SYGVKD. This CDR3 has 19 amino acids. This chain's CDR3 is CAISGPSGISRTSTDTQYF.